This TCR beta chain emerged from a study of T cells in localized non-small cell lung cancer. Findings and limits, study-wide: One tumor region alone was sequenced, and heterogeneity therefore remains possible. Within adjacent lung there appeared a median around 57 of the top 100 tumor clones. The highest T cell clonality was in uninvolved adjacent lung, above tumor.

This table comes from immunoSEQ multiplex PCR, and its TCRdb copy is limited to in-frame clones, with some not included. Seen here are some 24,000 clones, under 95% observed once, and the top ten hold 13% to 15%. A word on this clone: No antigen is known for it.

This CDR3 contains 13 residues. CDR1 is SGHRS and CDR2 is YFSETQ in the germline V gene. V lost 6 bases to trimming and J lost 1 base, with 7 bases between them. The origin of this receptor is a man aged 35 to 69 with stage III squamous cell lung carcinoma. The V gene is TRBV5-1, the J gene TRBJ2-2; TRBD2 is a possible D gene (5 bases). The source material was peripheral blood, sampled before any cancer treatment. Here the CDR3 reads CASTAGNTGELFF. In DNA form, the CDR3 reads TGCGCCAGCACTGCGGGGAACACCGGGGAGCTGTTTTTT. Supplemented by reference TRBV5-1 and TRBJ2-2, the full variable domain reads KAGVTQTPRYLIKTRGQQVTLSCSPISGHRSVSWYQQTPGQGLQFLFEYFSETQRNKGNFPGRFSGRQFSNSRSEMNVSTLELGDSALYLCASTAGNTGELFFGEGSRLTVL.